This entry features one TCR beta chain sequence. Its specificity is unknown. This specimen comes from a study of persistence of HIV-infected CD4 T cells. Cells were stimulated with CMV-infected fibroblast lysates at approximately 10 ug/mL. Memory cells lacking CD40L and CD69 with high CD45RO were sorted. Germline V gene lookup returns CDR1 MRHNA and CDR2 SNTAGT. The CDR3 is made up of 15 amino acids. Trimming shortened V by 8 bases and J by 2 bases, and 18 bases separated the two germline ends. Sequencing used immunoSEQ version 4 in survey mode. Assay used: immunoSEQ multiplex PCR; TCRdb lists only in-frame clones, some missing. The sample holds 35,000 to 40,000 clones; 75% to 90% are singletons and the top ten take 1.5% to 2%.

The origin of this receptor is an adult man with HIV who was CMV-seropositive. The chain recombines TRBV6-4 with TRBJ1-1; no clear D. Specimen: CD4+ T cells sorted from PBMCs after approximately 19-hour stimulation, collected from a patient who received antiretroviral therapy. Here the CDR3 DNA reads TGTGCCAGCGGACTAGCGTCTGGGGTTAACACTGAAGCTTTCTTT. Amino acid sequence: CASGLASGVNTEAFF.